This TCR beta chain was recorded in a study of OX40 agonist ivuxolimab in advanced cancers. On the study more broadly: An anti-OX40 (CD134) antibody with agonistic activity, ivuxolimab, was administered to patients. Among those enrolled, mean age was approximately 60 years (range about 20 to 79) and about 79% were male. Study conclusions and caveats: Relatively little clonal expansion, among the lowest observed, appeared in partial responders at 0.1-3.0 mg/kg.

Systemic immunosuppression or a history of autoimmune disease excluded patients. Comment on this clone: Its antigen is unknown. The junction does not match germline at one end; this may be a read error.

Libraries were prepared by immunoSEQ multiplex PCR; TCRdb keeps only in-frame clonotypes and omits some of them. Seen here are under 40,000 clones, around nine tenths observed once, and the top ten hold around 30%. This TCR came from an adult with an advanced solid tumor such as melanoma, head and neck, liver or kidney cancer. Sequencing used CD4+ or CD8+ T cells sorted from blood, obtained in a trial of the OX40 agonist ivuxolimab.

CDR3 bases: TGTGCCAGCAGCATAACAGGGCCGCCGAATGAAAAACTGTTTTTT. Translating gives CASSITGPPNEKLFF. The chain links TRBV7-3 to TRBJ1-4; possible D gene TRBD1, 6 bases. This CDR3 has 15 amino acids. The germline V gene has CDR1 SGHTA and CDR2 FQGTGA.